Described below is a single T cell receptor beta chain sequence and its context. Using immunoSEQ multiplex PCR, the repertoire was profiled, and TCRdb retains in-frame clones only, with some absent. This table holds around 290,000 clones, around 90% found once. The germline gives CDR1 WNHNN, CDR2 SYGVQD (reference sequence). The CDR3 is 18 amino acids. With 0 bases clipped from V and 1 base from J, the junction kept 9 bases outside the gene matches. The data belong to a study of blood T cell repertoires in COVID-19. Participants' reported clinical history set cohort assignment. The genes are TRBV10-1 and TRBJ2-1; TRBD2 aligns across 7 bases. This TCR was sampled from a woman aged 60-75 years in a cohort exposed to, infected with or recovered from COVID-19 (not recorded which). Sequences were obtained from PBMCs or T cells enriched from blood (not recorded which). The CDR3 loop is CASSESEAGLGSYNEQFF. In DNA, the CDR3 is TGCGCCAGCAGTGAGTCTGAAGCGGGGTTAGGTTCCTACAATGAGCAGTTCTTC.